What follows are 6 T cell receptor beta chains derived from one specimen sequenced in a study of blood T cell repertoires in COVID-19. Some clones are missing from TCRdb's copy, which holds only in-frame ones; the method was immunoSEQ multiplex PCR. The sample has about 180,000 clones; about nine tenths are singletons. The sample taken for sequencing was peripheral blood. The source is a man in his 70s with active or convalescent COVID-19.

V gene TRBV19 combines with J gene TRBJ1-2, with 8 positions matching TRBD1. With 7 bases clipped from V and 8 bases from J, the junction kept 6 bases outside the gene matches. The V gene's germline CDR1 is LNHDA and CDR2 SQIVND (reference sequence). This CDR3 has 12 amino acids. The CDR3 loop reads CASKGQGGGYTF. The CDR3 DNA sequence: TGTGCCAGTAAAGGACAGGGTGGGGGCTACACCTTC.

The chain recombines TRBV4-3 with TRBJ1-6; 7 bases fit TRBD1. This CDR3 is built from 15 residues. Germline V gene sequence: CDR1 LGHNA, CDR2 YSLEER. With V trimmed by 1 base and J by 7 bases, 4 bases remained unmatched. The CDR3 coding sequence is TGCGCCAGCAGCCAAGGACAGGGATCAAATTCACCCCTCCACTTT. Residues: CASSQGQGSNSPLHF.

CDR3 loop: CAIPQGSNYGYTF. CDR3 sequence (DNA): TGTGCCATTCCACAGGGATCTAACTATGGCTACACCTTC. The rearrangement links TRBV6-5 to TRBJ1-2; weak D call: TRBD1 (6 bases). The CDR3 covers 13 residues. The ends were cut back, 10 bases at V and 0 bases at J, with 12 bases in the middle. From germline, CDR1 is MNHEY and CDR2 SVGAGI.

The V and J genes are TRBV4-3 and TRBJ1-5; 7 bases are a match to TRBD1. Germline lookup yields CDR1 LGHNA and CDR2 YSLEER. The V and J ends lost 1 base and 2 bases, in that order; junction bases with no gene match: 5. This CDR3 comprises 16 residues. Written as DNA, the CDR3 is TGCGCCAGCAGCCAAGCTTTAGGACAGGGCAATCAGCCCCAGCATTTT. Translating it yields CASSQALGQGNQPQHF.

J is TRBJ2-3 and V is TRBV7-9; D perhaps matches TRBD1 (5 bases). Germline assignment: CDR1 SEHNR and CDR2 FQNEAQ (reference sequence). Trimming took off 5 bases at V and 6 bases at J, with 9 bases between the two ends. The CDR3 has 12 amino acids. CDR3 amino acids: CASSQGEDTQYF. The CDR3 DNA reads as TGTGCCAGCAGCCAGGGCGAGGATACGCAGTATTTT. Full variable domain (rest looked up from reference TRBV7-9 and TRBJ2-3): DTGVSQNPRHKITKRGQNVTFRCDPISEHNRLYWYRQTLGQGPEFLTYFQNEAQLEKSRLLSDRFSAERPKGSFSTLEIQRTEQGDSAMYLCASSQGEDTQYFGPGTRLTVL.

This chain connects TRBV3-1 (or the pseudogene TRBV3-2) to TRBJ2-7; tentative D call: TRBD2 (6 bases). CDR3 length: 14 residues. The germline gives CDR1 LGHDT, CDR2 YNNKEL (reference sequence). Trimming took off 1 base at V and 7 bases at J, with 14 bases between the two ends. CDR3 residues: CASSQVRDSGEQYF. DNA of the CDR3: TGTGCCAGCAGCCAAGTAAGGGACTCCGGGGAGCAGTACTTC.